This T cell receptor beta chain was captured by sequencing in a study of blood T cell repertoires in COVID-19. This table comes from immunoSEQ multiplex PCR, and its TCRdb copy is limited to in-frame clones, with some not included. The sample yields 65,000 to 90,000 clones, roughly 80% seen once. The CDR3 loop spans 16 amino acids. Germline V lookup: CDR1 SGDLS, CDR2 YYNGEE. V dropped 0 bases and J dropped 2 bases, with 12 bases sitting between them. The genes are TRBV9 and TRBJ1-3; D is undetermined. The receptor comes from a woman aged 55-69 years with acute or convalescent COVID-19. Source material: peripheral blood. This chain's CDR3 is CASSVEAGTAGNTIYF. The CDR3 coding sequence is TGTGCCAGCAGCGTAGAGGCAGGAACCGCTGGAAACACCATATATTTT.